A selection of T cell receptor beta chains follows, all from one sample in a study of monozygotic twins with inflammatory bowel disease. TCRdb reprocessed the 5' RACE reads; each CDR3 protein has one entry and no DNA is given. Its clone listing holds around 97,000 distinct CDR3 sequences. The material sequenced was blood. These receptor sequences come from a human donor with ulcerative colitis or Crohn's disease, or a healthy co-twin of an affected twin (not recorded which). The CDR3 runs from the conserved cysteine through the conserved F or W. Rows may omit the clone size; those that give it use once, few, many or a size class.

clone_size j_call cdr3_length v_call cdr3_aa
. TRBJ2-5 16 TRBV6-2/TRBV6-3 CASSYFAGGVGETQYF
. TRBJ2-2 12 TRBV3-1 CASSRSDGELFF
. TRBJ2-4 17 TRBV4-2 CASSQDQLGTRADIQYF
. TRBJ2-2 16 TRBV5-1 CASSFGSGANTGELFF
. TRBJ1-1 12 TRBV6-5 CASSAGPFEAFF
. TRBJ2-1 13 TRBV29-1 CSVLGGGGGEQFF
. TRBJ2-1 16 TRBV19 CASSQFSSGRNHEQFF
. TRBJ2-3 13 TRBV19 CASKASGVHTQYF
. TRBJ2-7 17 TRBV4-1 CASSQGAGSYSPPEQYF
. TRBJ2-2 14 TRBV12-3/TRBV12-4 CASSWAQPNGELFF
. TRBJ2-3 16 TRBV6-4 CASSPETSGSGDTQYF
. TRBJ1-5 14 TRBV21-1 CASSVGRSNQPQHF
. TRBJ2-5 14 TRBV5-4 CASSLRTNQKTQYF
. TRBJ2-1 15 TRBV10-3 CAIKAGVSSYNEQFF
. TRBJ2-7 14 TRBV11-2 CASSPSDFMGEQYF
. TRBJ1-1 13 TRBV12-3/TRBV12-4 CASSSLTGSGPFF
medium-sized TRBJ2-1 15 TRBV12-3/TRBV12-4 CASRGGLETYNEQFF
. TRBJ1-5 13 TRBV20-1 CSARAGGNQPQHF
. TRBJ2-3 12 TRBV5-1 CASSFPRDTQYF
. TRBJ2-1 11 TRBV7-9 CASSKLDEQFF
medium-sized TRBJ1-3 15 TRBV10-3 CAISETQGTGNTIYF
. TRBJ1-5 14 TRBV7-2 CASSLEAGNQPQHF
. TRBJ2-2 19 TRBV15 CATSRVGPGHRVGTGELFF
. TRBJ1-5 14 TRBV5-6 CASSFAGDLQPQHF
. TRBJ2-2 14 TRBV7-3 CASSPGLNTGELFF
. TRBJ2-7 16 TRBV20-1 CSAISLQGAWGYEQYF
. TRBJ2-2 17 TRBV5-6 CASSLAGTGGYTGELFF
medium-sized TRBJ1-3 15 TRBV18 CASSPPGSSGNTIYF
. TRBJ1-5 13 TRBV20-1 CSARGGWGQPQHF
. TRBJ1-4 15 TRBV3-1 CASRHMGAMNEKLFF
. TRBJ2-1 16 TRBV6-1 CASIASYRDRDNEQFF
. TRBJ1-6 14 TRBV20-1 CSASSSGALKPLHF
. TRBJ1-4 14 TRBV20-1 CSAPPMGGPEKLFF
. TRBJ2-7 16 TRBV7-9 CASSLSSLRLSYEQYF
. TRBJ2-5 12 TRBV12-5 CASGLERETQYF
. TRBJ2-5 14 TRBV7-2 CASSLAGHQETQYF
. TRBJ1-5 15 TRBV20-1 CSAPRQGNGNQPQHF
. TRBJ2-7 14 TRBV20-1 CSASWGSSSYEQYF
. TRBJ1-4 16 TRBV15 CATSRDNWGGGEKLFF
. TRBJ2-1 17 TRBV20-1 CSQYNTGTRGNYNEQFF
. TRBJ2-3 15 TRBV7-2 CASRLTSVDTDTQYF
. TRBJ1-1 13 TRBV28 CASRPPGLAEAFF
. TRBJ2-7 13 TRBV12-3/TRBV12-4 CASIKTGGYEQYF
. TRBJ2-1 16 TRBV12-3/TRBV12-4 CASSLQVPRSYNEQFF
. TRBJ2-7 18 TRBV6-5 CASSSGPPTSGSLYEQYF
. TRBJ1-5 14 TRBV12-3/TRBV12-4 CASSLTGLNQPQHF
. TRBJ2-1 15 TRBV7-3 CASSDRGVGRNEQFF
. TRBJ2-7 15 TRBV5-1 CASSLQATGTYEQYF
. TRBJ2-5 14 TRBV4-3 CASSQAQGGETQYF
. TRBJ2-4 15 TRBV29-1 CSVEVGSIAKNIQYF